The clone carrying this TCR beta chain was observed at least ten times. Researchers prepared the TCRbeta library using unique molecular identifiers, the study reports. Via MiXCR, TCRdb re-called the PCR reads, giving one row per CDR3 protein. The sample lists hundreds of thousands of distinct CDR3 sequences, roughly 15% occurring once. The data are from a study of T-cell reconstitution after alpha-beta-depleted transplantation in children. The V and J ends lost 2 bases and 4 bases, in that order; junction bases with no gene match: 1. This CDR3 contains 13 residues. CDR1 SGHRS and CDR2 YFSETQ come from the germline V gene.

Sample: PBMCs from the stem cell graft donor, taken from the stem cell graft. The chain employs TRBV5-1 and TRBJ2-3; 7 bases align to TRBD2. This receptor was obtained from a human donor who donated a stem cell graft to a child with acute myeloid leukemia. The CDR3 spells CASSFGGADTQYF. As DNA, the CDR3 is TGCGCCAGCAGCTTTGGGGGGGCAGATACGCAGTATTTT.